One and the same sample provided the 23 T cell receptor beta chains below, sequenced in a study of blood T cell repertoires in COVID-19. Data came from immunoSEQ multiplex PCR; TCRdb stores just in-frame clones and leaves some out. The table records roughly 500,000 clones, 88% of them present only once. The sample comprised PBMCs or T cells enriched from blood (not recorded which). Receptors were obtained from a woman aged 40 to 50 who had recovered from COVID-19.

DNA for the CDR3: TGTGCCACCAGGGTCGGACTCACTGAAGCTTTCTTT. This encodes CATRVGLTEAFF. The chain couples TRBV24-1 to TRBJ1-1; unclear D gene. CDR1 is KGHDR and CDR2 is SFDVKD in the germline V gene. The CDR3 spans 12 residues. The ends were cut back, 7 bases at V and 4 bases at J, with 9 bases in the middle.

The chain employs TRBV5-1 and TRBJ2-4, with TRBD1 matching 9 bases. The V segment lost 2 bases and the J segment 2 bases; nucleotides outside the gene matches: 11. The CDR3 spans 18 residues. CDR1 and CDR2 from the germline V gene are SGHRS and YFSETQ. CDR3 residues: CASSFRTGTGLTKNIQYF. In DNA form, the CDR3 reads TGCGCCAGCAGCTTCAGGACCGGGACAGGGTTAACCAAAAACATTCAGTACTTC.

The chain combines TRBV5-4 with TRBJ2-5; D remains unclear. The CDR3 is 14 amino acids. V lost 0 bases and J 1 base, leaving 7 bases between the germline ends. Germline values: CDR1 SGHNT, CDR2 YYREEE (reference sequence). CDR3: CASSLDSFQETQYF. CDR3 nucleotide sequence: TGTGCCAGCAGCTTGGACTCCTTCCAAGAGACCCAGTACTTC.

The gene calls are TRBV19 and TRBJ1-6; D is possibly TRBD1 (5 bases). This CDR3 is built from 15 residues. V lost 1 base, J lost 7 bases, and 11 bases lay in between. CDR1 is LNHDA, CDR2 SQIVND, per germline (reference sequence). Here the CDR3 reads CASSIAAGPNSPLHF. The CDR3 nucleotides read TGTGCCAGTAGTATAGCGGCGGGACCGAATTCACCCCTCCACTTT.

This chain connects TRBV23-1 to TRBJ2-3; possible D gene TRBD2, 6 bases. TRBV23-1 is reported as an ORF; its role is uncertain. The V and J ends lost 0 bases and 0 bases respectively, with 10 bases between them. The CDR3 is 16 amino acids. The CDR3 protein is CASSQSPRESTDTQYF. In DNA form, the CDR3 reads TGCGCCAGCAGTCAATCCCCCCGGGAGAGCACAGATACGCAGTATTTT.

V usage is TRBV19 and J usage is TRBJ1-5, with 8 bases matching TRBD1. CDR1 and CDR2 from the germline V gene are LNHDA and SQIVND (reference sequence). The CDR3 loop spans 14 amino acids. Unmatched junction bases numbered 3, after V lost 6 bases and J lost 2 bases. CDR3 loop: CASSLDRGNQPQHF. The CDR3 DNA reads TGTGCCAGTAGCTTGGACAGGGGCAATCAGCCCCAGCATTTT.

The rearrangement uses TRBV5-4 and TRBJ2-7; 7 bases line up with TRBD1. In germline, CDR1 is SGHNT, CDR2 YYREEE (reference sequence). Trimming took 5 bases from V and 4 from J; bases not matched to a gene: 9. This CDR3 has 14 amino acids. CDR3 amino acids: CASSHRDSLYEQYF. The CDR3 nucleotides are TGTGCCAGCAGTCACCGGGACAGCCTTTACGAGCAGTACTTC.

V usage is TRBV10-3 and J usage is TRBJ2-2, with D uncertain. From germline, CDR1 is ENHRY and CDR2 SYGVKD. V was clipped by 5 bases and J by 2 bases, with 3 bases between them. This CDR3 contains 12 residues. In DNA form, the CDR3 reads TGTGCCATCAGTACTAACACCGGGGAGCTGTTTTTT. Its protein product is CAISTNTGELFF.

As DNA, the CDR3 is TGCGCCAGCAGTGAGTCGAATTCGGGACAGGGAATTGACGAGCAGTTCTTC. It codes for CASSESNSGQGIDEQFF. J is TRBJ2-1 and V is TRBV10-1; 9 nucleotides agree with TRBD1. The CDR3 is 17 amino acids. V gave up 0 bases and J gave up 10 bases; unmatched junction bases: 13. Germline CDR1 is WNHNN and CDR2 is SYGVQD (reference sequence).

This sequence joins TRBV5-8 and TRBJ2-3; TRBD2 matches 7 bases. This CDR3 comprises 18 residues. Trimming took 2 bases from V and 1 from J; bases not matched to a gene: 13. CDR1 is SGHTS and CDR2 is YDEGEE in the germline V gene. The CDR3 DNA is TGTGCCAGCAGCTTTATTTTGTGGGAGGGAGGTCGCACAGATACGCAGTATTTT. This encodes CASSFILWEGGRTDTQYF.

The V call is TRBV12-5, the J call TRBJ2-7, with 7 bases fitting TRBD2. In germline, CDR1 is LGHNT, CDR2 FRNRAP. The J segment lost 3 bases and the V segment lost 4 bases, leaving 0 bases of the junction unmatched. The CDR3 covers 12 residues. This CDR3 reads CASGSGGYEQYF. In nucleotides, the CDR3 is TGTGCTAGTGGTTCGGGGGGCTACGAGCAGTACTTC.

This clone was observed a handful of times. The genes are TRBV29-1 and TRBJ1-2; D possibly corresponds to TRBD1 (6 bases). This CDR3 has 14 residues. The germline CDR1 and CDR2 sequences are SQVTM and ANQGSEA. V was pared by 7 bases and J by 7 bases, with 22 bases between. CDR3 nucleotides: TGCAGCGACAGGTCGCAGGGGCGCGCTACTGGCTACACCTTC. Translation: CSDRSQGRATGYTF. Full variable domain (outside the CDR3, taken from reference TRBV29-1 and TRBJ1-2): SAVISQKPSRDICQRGTSLTIQCQVDSQVTMMFWYRQQPGQSLTLIATANQGSEATYESGFVIDKFPISRPNLTFSTLTVSNMSPEDSSIYLCSDRSQGRATGYTFGSGTRLTVV.

The chain is built from TRBV18 and TRBJ1-1; tentatively, D is TRBD1 (6 bases). This CDR3 comprises 15 residues. CDR1 is KGHSH, CDR2 LQKENI, per germline. V lost 3 bases and J 1 base, leaving 12 bases between the germline ends. Here the CDR3 reads CASSPWDNQNTEAFF. In DNA form, the CDR3 reads TGTGCCAGCTCACCCTGGGACAACCAGAACACTGAAGCTTTCTTT.

V gene TRBV5-6 combines with J gene TRBJ2-7; D is unresolved. The CDR3 loop spans 11 amino acids. V dropped 2 bases and J dropped 5 bases, with 5 bases sitting between them. CDR1 is SGHDT, CDR2 YYEEEE, per germline. CDR3 sequence: CASSFSDEQYF. The CDR3 DNA sequence: TGTGCCAGCAGCTTTTCCGACGAGCAGTACTTC.

The chain carries TRBV12-3 or TRBV12-4 and TRBJ1-1; D unclear. V lost 0 bases and J lost 6, with 8 bases in between. This CDR3 is 13 amino acids long. The CDR3 loop reads CASSLAGSPEAFF. The CDR3 coding sequence is TGTGCCAGCAGTTTAGCGGGGAGCCCTGAAGCTTTCTTT.

The rearrangement uses TRBV4-3 and TRBJ2-5, with D perhaps matching TRBD2 (6 bases). Germline values: CDR1 LGHNA, CDR2 YSLEER. The CDR3 totals 15 residues. V was clipped by 5 bases and J by 5 bases, with 18 bases between them. As DNA, the CDR3 is TGCGCCAGCAGCATAAACACCGTCCGGGGGGAGACCCAGTACTTC. Protein: CASSINTVRGETQYF.

The V call is TRBV27, the J call TRBJ2-4; tentatively, D is TRBD2 (6 bases). V shed 2 bases and J shed 8 bases, with 16 bases lying between them. CDR3 length: 15 amino acids. CDR1 is MNHEY, CDR2 SMNVEV, per germline (reference sequence). The DNA of the CDR3 is TGTGCCAGCAGTTTAAGTGTGTCACAGCGGGACATTCAGTACTTC. It is translated as CASSLSVSQRDIQYF.

This clone was found a few times. The CDR3 loop is CASSESGTGADYGYTF. The CDR3 DNA reads as TGTGCCAGCAGTGAGTCGGGAACAGGGGCGGACTATGGCTACACCTTC. This chain joins TRBV2 and TRBJ1-2, with 7 bases that match TRBD1. The V gene end was trimmed by 3 bases and the J gene end by 3 bases; junction bases not matched to a gene: 10. The germline V gene has CDR1 SNHLY and CDR2 FYNNEI. CDR3 length equals 16 residues.

This clone was counted once. The J gene is TRBJ1-2, the V gene TRBV6-4; no firm D call. The CDR3 extends over 12 amino acids. The germline gives CDR1 MRHNA, CDR2 SNTAGT. V lost 4 bases and J 7 bases, leaving 10 bases between the germline ends. This CDR3 reads CASSGPGIGYTF. The CDR3 nucleotides are TGTGCCAGCAGTGGCCCCGGGATTGGCTACACCTTC.

The gene calls are TRBV7-2 and TRBJ1-2; tentatively, D is TRBD1 (6 bases). V was cut by 5 bases and J by 4 bases, with 20 bases left in between. The CDR3 contains 16 residues. The germline V gene has CDR1 SGHTA and CDR2 FQGNSA. The CDR3 DNA is TGTGCCAGCAGCATGCAGGGGACCCAACGGGGCTATGGCTACACCTTC. Translation: CASSMQGTQRGYGYTF.

This chain links TRBV4-2 with TRBJ2-3; TRBD2 aligns across 8 bases. Germline loops: CDR1 LGHNA, CDR2 YNFKEQ. This CDR3 is 16 amino acids long. The J segment lost 2 bases and the V segment lost 2 bases, leaving 6 bases of the junction unmatched. This CDR3 reads CASSQLAGTLTDTQYF. Here the CDR3 DNA reads TGTGCCAGCAGCCAACTAGCGGGTACCCTCACAGATACGCAGTATTTT.

This chain joins TRBV11-2 and TRBJ2-7; weak D call: TRBD1 (5 bases). Germline V CDR1 and CDR2: SGHAT, FQNNGV. CDR3 length equals 14 residues. Between the trimmed V and J ends, which lost 4 bases and 0 bases, there was a span of 10 bases. Written as DNA, the CDR3 is TGTGCCAGCAGCTCCCCGACAGCCTCCTACGAGCAGTACTTC. This sequence encodes CASSSPTASYEQYF.

This clone came up a few times. Other DNA sequences within the sample encode an identical CDR3. The chain couples TRBV7-9 to TRBJ1-2, with D tentatively TRBD1 (6 bases). The V gene lost 5 bases and the J gene lost 1 base, with 11 bases spanning the gap. The CDR3 length is 14 residues. Germline-derived CDR1 and CDR2 are SEHNR and FQNEAQ (reference sequence). For the CDR3, the DNA is TGTGCCAGCAGCCCCAGGGGAAGTAACTATGGCTACACCTTC. Its translation is CASSPRGSNYGYTF.